This TCR beta chain was identified during a study of CD8+ T cells in alopecia areata (dated by TCRdb to the late 2010s). With regard to the full study: Treated patients were enrolled in an open-label pilot trial of oral tofacitinib at 5 to 10 mg twice daily for moderate-to-severe alopecia areata. TCRbeta CDR3 regions were amplified by immunoSEQ multiplex PCR with 35 Vbeta forward and 13 Jbeta reverse primers. Tofacitinib was administered for 6 to 18 months, and 6 months of follow-up off drug were then conducted to assess delayed response and recurrence. On the human side, TCRbeta sequencing was run on scalp tissue and on sorted CD4+ and CD8+ peripheral blood T cells from healthy controls and from alopecia areata patients with either patchy or totalis/universalis disease. The RNA source kit depended on sample type: the PAXgene miRNA kit for fixed scalp, the miRNeasy kit for PBMCs, and the RNeasy kit for mouse skin. Biopsies were taken from tofacitinib-treated patients at baseline and again at 4 and 24 weeks into treatment, and several of those patients also had a later scalp biopsy. The study used high-throughput TCRbeta sequencing to examine T cell clonal expansion in alopecia areata, in both the C3H/HeJ mouse model and human patients. Scalp clonality was compared across normal scalp (n=4), patchy alopecia areata scalp (n=8), and alopecia totalis/universalis scalp (n=8). What the study reported, not specific to this receptor: Shared TCR sequences between patients were less evident than in mice, which may be partly attributable to HLA diversity in the patient population. Lesional scalp, especially in alopecia totalis/universalis, showed higher clonality and more expanded CD8+ clones than normal scalp, suggesting antigenic drive. Resident alphabeta T cells in normal human skin are also sequenced, complicating scalp TCR repertoire analysis, unlike mouse skin dominated by gammadelta T cells.

V is reduced by 1 base and J by 0 bases, leaving a spacing of 6 bases between them. From a lookup of the germline V gene (reference sequence), CDR1 and CDR2 are GTSNPN and SVGIG. Taken from cysteine to phenylalanine, the CDR3 has 13 residues. Just the 39-base CDR3 DNA is kept, in frame starting at base 1. Concerning this clone itself: Its antigen specificity is not known. No clone much larger than this one lies a single base away; base qualities are absent.

In light of the paper, this sample's time point label describes: baseline before oral tofacitinib. Peripheral blood and lesional scalp punch biopsies were obtained from patients with alopecia areata. PBMCs were isolated by density centrifugation and stained for CD3, CD4 and CD8, and CD4+ and CD8+ T cells were sorted on a FACSAria. Library prep was done by the immunoSEQ multiplex PCR assay. To provide template for TCR sequencing, every sample had RNA extracted and reverse transcribed into cDNA. First-strand cDNA was synthesized using SuperScript III with a 2:1 mix of oligo-dT and random hexamers. A synthetic immune receptor repertoire was used to gauge amplification bias, and whatever bias remained was removed computationally. From the authors' description of their analysis: Raw reads were preprocessed to remove errors, and CDR3 was defined according to IMGT conventions as the region from the conserved cysteine to phenylalanine. Clonality was calculated as 1 minus Shannon entropy normalized by log2 of the number of productive unique TCRs. CD4 or CD8 identity of scalp clones was inferred by cross-referencing scalp TCRbeta sequences with sorted blood CD4 and CD8 repertoires. Not all clones reach the TCRdb copy of this immuneACCESS table, which keeps in-frame sequences only. Checked studies attribute under half of the gap to unresolved V genes and leave the rest unexplained. V and J calls plus clone size are reproduced from that table; the DNA served to infer D and trimming. The sample records about 150,000 clones, about 53% of which are singletons. The top ten hold around 19% of the sample.

The receptor's source is a human donor with alopecia areata. The sample here was CD8+ T cells sorted from blood, taken at week 0. The rearranged chain carries TRBV30 and TRBJ2-5; no D gene call is confident. The nucleotides are TGTGCCTGGAGTGGGTCGGACCAAGAGACCCAGTACTTC. Its protein product is CAWSGSDQETQYF.